The TCR beta chain described here comes from a study of T cell responses to AZD1222 COVID-19 vaccine. Study outcomes and limitations: Donors skewed white British and female; clonal diversity was possibly underestimated. Across spike, vaccine-associated CD4 TCRs were found, dominant at 160-218 and 743-854. No day 14 peak samples; only post-peak repertoires were characterized. Close to half of all spike-specific TCRs reportedly target regions of the variants that are unmutated.

Profiled with immunoSEQ multiplex PCR; TCRdb holds only in-frame clones, not every one. The table has approximately 140,000 clones, approximately 93% seen once; the top ten hold around 5.4%. Notes on this clone: Antigen: not known.

The CDR3 has 16 residues. The V segment lost 6 bases and the J segment 6 bases; nucleotides outside the gene matches: 14. Germline V gene sequence: CDR1 LNHDA, CDR2 SQIVND (reference sequence). The TCR sequence derives from an adult in good health. The V gene is TRBV19, the J gene TRBJ1-2, with TRBD1 identical over 9 bases. The material sequenced was peripheral blood, taken on day 0 of AZD1222 vaccination. The CDR3 coding sequence is TGTGCCAGTAGGGAGACAGGGGGATCGAGTTTCGATGGCTACACCTTC. Protein sequence: CASRETGGSSFDGYTF. Combining the CDR3 with reference TRBV19 and TRBJ1-2 gives the whole variable domain DGGITQSPKYLFRKEGQNVTLSCEQNLNHDAMYWYRQDPGQGLRLIYYSQIVNDFQKGDIAEGYSVSREKKESFPLTVTSAQKNPTAFYLCASRETGGSSFDGYTFGSGTRLTVV.